Below, 30 T cell receptor beta chains from the same sample are listed, as sequenced in a study of early T cells in non-severe SARS-CoV-2 infection. TCRdb re-called the 5' RACE reads with MiXCR, one entry per CDR3 protein. The table lists some 40,000 distinct CDR3 sequences, under 7.5% of them singletons. The source material was whole blood, sampled at baseline. The receptors stem from an adult who was a healthcare worker with PCR-confirmed SARS-CoV-2 infection or an uninfected control (not recorded which).

This rearrangement joins TRBV5-8 to TRBJ2-1; the D is unclear. The CDR3 sequence is 15 residues long. The ends were cut back, 4 bases at V and 3 bases at J, with 14 bases in the middle. CDR1 and CDR2 (germline): SGHTS, YDEGEE. The CDR3 here is CASSIDTRLYNEQFF. CDR3 in DNA: TGTGCCAGCAGCATTGACACAAGACTCTACAATGAGCAGTTCTTC.

The chain has TRBV10-2 and TRBJ2-3; perhaps D is TRBD1 or TRBD2 (6 bases each). V lost 8 bases and J lost 6, with 21 bases in between. The germline gives CDR1 WSHSY, CDR2 SAAADI. The CDR3 totals 15 residues. The CDR3: CASSPGGAFKDTQYF. As DNA, the CDR3 is TGCGCCAGCTCTCCCGGGGGCGCATTCAAGGATACGCAGTATTTT.

This clonotype was observed at least ten times. The genes are TRBV11-1 and TRBJ2-3, with D unclear. V lost 4 bases and J 2 bases, leaving 13 bases between the germline ends. The CDR3 has 15 amino acids. Per germline, CDR1 SGHAT and CDR2 FQDESV (reference sequence). Here the CDR3 reads CASSSKRTYTDTQYF. The CDR3 DNA reads as TGTGCCAGCAGCTCAAAAAGGACCTACACAGATACGCAGTATTTT. Using reference TRBV11-1 and TRBJ2-3 for the parts outside the CDR3, the full variable domain is EAEVAQSPRYKITEKSQAVAFWCDPISGHATLYWYRQILGQGPELLVQFQDESVVDDSQLPKDRFSAERLKGVDSTLKIQPAELGDSAMYLCASSSKRTYTDTQYFGPGTRLTVL.

This clonotype was counted at least ten times. This sequence joins TRBV2 and TRBJ2-6; D might be TRBD1 or TRBD2, each matching 6 bases. Germline assignment: CDR1 SNHLY and CDR2 FYNNEI. The CDR3 length is 19 residues. The V end was cut by 3 bases, the J end by 0 bases, with 18 bases between. The CDR3: CASSEWRGTPSSGANVLTF. The CDR3 bases are TGTGCCAGCAGTGAGTGGAGGGGGACACCGAGCTCTGGGGCCAACGTCCTGACTTTC.

This clonotype was seen repeatedly, ten times or more. The chain is built from TRBV6-2 or TRBV6-3 and TRBJ1-1; tentative D call: TRBD1 (6 bases). The germline V gene has CDR1 MNHEY and CDR2 SVGEGT. V was cut by 5 bases and J by 7 bases, with 17 bases left in between. The CDR3 is made up of 14 amino acids. This chain's CDR3 is CASSKGRRQDEAFF. The CDR3, as DNA: TGTGCCAGCAGTAAGGGGAGACGACAGGATGAAGCTTTCTTT.

This clonotype was recorded at least ten times. The V call is TRBV12-3 or TRBV12-4, the J call TRBJ1-4; D gene uncertain. The CDR3 loop spans 13 amino acids. V lost 1 base to trimming and J lost 6 bases, with 6 bases between them. CDR3: CASSLGRDEKLFF. In nucleotides, the CDR3 is TGTGCCAGCAGTTTAGGGCGGGATGAAAAACTGTTTTTT.

This clonotype was picked up a small number of times. This chain uses TRBV4-1 with TRBJ1-2, with 9 bases lining up with TRBD1. There are 16 residues in the CDR3. J gave up 3 bases and V 4 bases, and 9 bases lay outside the gene matches. Per the germline V gene, CDR1 is MGHRA and CDR2 is YSYEKL. The CDR3 is CASSPTGGADHYGYTF. Here the CDR3 DNA reads TGCGCCAGCAGCCCCACAGGGGGCGCGGATCACTATGGCTACACCTTC.

This clonotype was seen many times. The CDR3 protein is CASRTATNEKLFF. DNA of the CDR3: TGTGCCAGCCGGACAGCAACTAATGAAAAACTGTTTTTT. The chain joins TRBV12-3 or TRBV12-4 to TRBJ1-4; the D gene is possibly TRBD1 (6 bases). Trimming took off 8 bases at V and 0 bases at J, with 7 bases between the two ends. CDR3 length equals 13 residues.

This clonotype was counted a few times. The rearrangement joins TRBV7-9 to TRBJ1-2; D is undetermined. Trimming pared 1 base from V and 3 bases from J, leaving 6 bases between. This CDR3 has 13 amino acids. Germline V gene lookup returns CDR1 SEHNR and CDR2 FQNEAQ (reference sequence). The CDR3 protein is CASSLDLDYGYTF. CDR3 sequence (DNA): TGTGCCAGCAGCTTAGACTTGGACTATGGCTACACCTTC.

This clonotype came up many times. In DNA form, the CDR3 reads TGTGCCAGCAGCTTGGAGAGGAATGAGCAGTTCTTC. This encodes CASSLERNEQFF. The chain has TRBV5-4 and TRBJ2-1, with D hard to call. CDR3 size: 12 residues. CDR1 is SGHNT, CDR2 YYREEE, per germline (reference sequence). V lost 0 bases to trimming and J lost 7 bases, with 5 bases between them.

This clonotype was recorded at least ten times. This chain joins TRBV20-1 and TRBJ2-1, with 15 bases aligning to TRBD2. The germline CDR1 and CDR2 sequences are DFQATT and SNEGSKA (reference sequence). This CDR3 comprises 20 residues. The ends lost 2 bases at V and 0 bases at J; junction bases unmatched: 11. The CDR3 bases are TGCAGTGCTAGACCTCTCGGACTAGCGGGAGGGAGTGGCTCCTACAATGAGCAGTTCTTC. This encodes CSARPLGLAGGSGSYNEQFF.

The sample holds a few counts of this clonotype. The chain carries TRBV4-2 and TRBJ2-1; 8 positions agree with TRBD2. The trim removed 0 bases at V and 9 bases at J, leaving 16 bases unmatched. CDR1 and CDR2 (germline): LGHNA, YNFKEQ. CDR3 length: 18 amino acids. CDR3 sequence: CASSQDRGGGTSSPEQFF. As DNA, the CDR3 is TGTGCCAGCAGCCAAGATAGAGGTGGCGGGACTAGTTCCCCTGAGCAGTTCTTC.

The chain recombines TRBV14 with TRBJ2-1; D unresolved. Germline V lookup: CDR1 SGHDN, CDR2 FVKESK. The CDR3 has 15 amino acids. V was trimmed by 1 base and J by 8 bases, leaving 15 bases between them. CDR3 sequence reads: CASSQVGQARDEQFF. Here the CDR3 DNA reads TGTGCCAGCAGCCAAGTTGGGCAGGCAAGGGATGAGCAGTTCTTC.

This clonotype was seen repeatedly, ten times or more. The chain is built from TRBV30 and TRBJ1-2; D not resolved. CDR3 length equals 14 residues. The ends were cut back, 0 bases at V and 0 bases at J, with 8 bases in the middle. The germline V gene encodes CDR1 GTSNPN and CDR2 SVGIG (reference sequence). CDR3: CAWSVPGANYGYTF. In DNA form, the CDR3 reads TGTGCCTGGAGTGTACCCGGAGCTAACTATGGCTACACCTTC.

This chain joins TRBV7-9 and TRBJ2-3; 7 bases match TRBD2. Unmatched junction bases numbered 7, after V lost 5 bases and J lost 2 bases. CDR3 length equals 15 residues. Germline V CDR1 and CDR2: SEHNR, FQNEAQ (reference sequence). In DNA form, the CDR3 reads TGTGCCAGCAGCCGGCTTACTAGCGTCACAGATACGCAGTATTTT. It specifies CASSRLTSVTDTQYF.

The chain employs TRBV7-8 and TRBJ2-1; no reliable D call. The length of the CDR3 is 13 residues. V dropped 1 base and J dropped 7 bases, with 8 bases sitting between them. Germline CDR1 and CDR2: SGHVS and FQNEAQ. The CDR3 is CASSLEWENEQFF. The DNA of the CDR3 is TGTGCCAGCAGCTTAGAGTGGGAAAATGAGCAGTTCTTC.

This clonotype was counted at least ten times. The chain combines TRBV7-2 with TRBJ2-4; D gene uncertain. The CDR3 extends over 13 amino acids. Trimming removed 2 bases at V and 5 bases at J, with 7 bases between. Per germline, CDR1 SGHTA and CDR2 FQGNSA. The CDR3 bases are TGTGCCAGCAGCTTATATGTAGAAAACATTCAGTACTTC. Protein: CASSLYVENIQYF.

Only a few counts were recorded for this clonotype. The chain employs TRBV10-3 and TRBJ2-1, with D unclear. CDR1 is ENHRY and CDR2 is SYGVKD in the germline V gene. Trimming took 7 bases from V and 5 from J, leaving 6 bases between them. CDR3 length: 11 amino acids. CDR3 coding DNA: TGTGCCATCATGCAAAACAATGAGCAGTTCTTC. Its translation is CAIMQNNEQFF.

This clonotype showed up just a few times. The gene calls are TRBV14 and TRBJ2-1, with D perhaps TRBD2 (7 bases). With 4 bases removed from V and 6 bases from J, the gap between germline ends came to 16 bases. There are 15 residues in the CDR3. CDR1 and CDR2 from the germline V gene are SGHDN and FVKESK. DNA of the CDR3: TGTGCCAGCAGCCGCCGCCTGGGAGGGGGCAATGAGCAGTTCTTC. Translating gives CASSRRLGGGNEQFF.

This chain uses TRBV5-4 with TRBJ2-5; TRBD1 matches 7 bases. The CDR3 consists of 14 residues. Germline V CDR1 and CDR2: SGHNT, YYREEE (reference sequence). The trim removed 6 bases at V and 4 bases at J, leaving 9 bases unmatched. CDR3 amino acids: CASKGTEGRETQYF. As DNA, the CDR3 is TGTGCCAGCAAAGGGACAGAAGGGAGAGAGACCCAGTACTTC.

The rearrangement joins TRBV15 to TRBJ2-7; TRBD1 aligns across 7 bases. The CDR3 sequence is 13 residues long. J lost 0 bases, V lost 6 bases, and 2 bases had no gene match. Looked up from germline, CDR1 is LNHNV and CDR2 is YYDKDF (reference sequence). The CDR3 is CATRTGSSYEQYF. CDR3 DNA sequence: TGTGCCACCAGGACAGGGTCCTCCTACGAGCAGTACTTC.

This clonotype showed up many times. This chain joins TRBV12-5 and TRBJ2-3; 7 nucleotides align to TRBD2. V shed 7 bases, J shed 2 bases, and the junction held 6 bases outside the gene matches. The CDR3 extends over 14 amino acids. Germline assignment: CDR1 LGHNT and CDR2 FRNRAP. CDR3 amino acids: CASAEGLFTDTQYF. CDR3 DNA: TGTGCTAGTGCCGAGGGACTATTCACAGATACGCAGTATTTT.

This clonotype was detected many times. The gene calls are TRBV6-6 and TRBJ2-1, with D possibly being TRBD2 (6 bases). CDR1 is MNHNY and CDR2 is SVGAGI in the germline V gene (reference sequence). The V and J ends lost 10 bases and 2 bases respectively, with 15 bases between them. CDR3 length: 14 residues. The CDR3 loop reads CAIREAGPYNEQFF. As DNA, the CDR3 is TGTGCCATCAGAGAGGCGGGACCCTACAATGAGCAGTTCTTC.

The CDR3 bases are TGCAGCGTTGGACAGGACCCCCCGTCCTACGAGCAGTACTTC. It specifies CSVGQDPPSYEQYF. The rearrangement joins TRBV29-1 to TRBJ2-7; D is perhaps TRBD1 (6 bases). Trimming removed 4 bases from V and 1 base from J, with 14 bases in between. The CDR3 totals 14 residues. Germline V gene lookup returns CDR1 SQVTM and CDR2 ANQGSEA.

This clonotype was seen more than once but under ten times. The chain carries TRBV5-1 and TRBJ2-3, with D possibly matching TRBD2 (5 bases). Germline loops: CDR1 SGHRS, CDR2 YFSETQ. The CDR3 extends over 14 amino acids. Trimming stripped 4 bases from V and 3 bases from J, with 12 bases between. CDR3 sequence reads: CASSILERTDTQYF. The CDR3 DNA follows: TGCGCCAGCAGCATCCTGGAGCGGACAGATACGCAGTATTTT.

This clonotype was seen many times. The genes are TRBV20-1 and TRBJ2-1; 11 bases fit TRBD2. CDR1 is DFQATT and CDR2 is SNEGSKA in the germline V gene (reference sequence). Unmatched junction bases numbered 12, after V lost 0 bases and J lost 8 bases. The CDR3 is made up of 17 amino acids. This CDR3 reads CSAREMDGTSGIDEQFF. CDR3 DNA sequence: TGCAGTGCTAGAGAAATGGATGGGACTAGCGGAATAGATGAGCAGTTCTTC.

This clonotype has a count of ten or more. CDR3 protein: CASSPVYGGTEAFF. The CDR3 region has the DNA TGTGCCAGCAGCCCCGTCTATGGGGGGACTGAAGCTTTCTTT. The V and J genes are TRBV11-2 and TRBJ1-1; D possibly corresponds to TRBD1 (5 bases). This CDR3 region has 14 residues. V lost 5 bases and J lost 5, with 15 bases in between. CDR1 is SGHAT and CDR2 is FQNNGV in the germline V gene. Variable domain in full (rest from reference TRBV11-2 and TRBJ1-1): EAGVAQSPRYKIIEKRQSVAFWCNPISGHATLYWYQQILGQGPKLLIQFQNNGVVDDSQLPKDRFSAERLKGVDSTLKIQPAKLEDSAVYLCASSPVYGGTEAFFGQGTRLTVV.

This clonotype occurred many times. The chain has TRBV19 and TRBJ2-5; the match to TRBD2 covers 8 bases. Per germline, CDR1 LNHDA and CDR2 SQIVND (reference sequence). The CDR3 covers 16 residues. V lost 4 bases and J lost 3; bases outside the gene matches: 10. CDR3 bases: TGTGCCAGTAGTAGATCACTAGCGGCGAACGAAGAGACCCAGTACTTC. It is translated as CASSRSLAANEETQYF.

The V call is TRBV6-2 or TRBV6-3, the J call TRBJ2-2, with a tentative D call TRBD2 (6 bases). V lost 0 bases, J lost 4 bases, and 9 bases lay in between. The CDR3 sequence is 15 residues long. The germline gives CDR1 MNHEY, CDR2 SVGEGT. DNA of the CDR3: TGTGCCAGCAGTTACTCGGGACTTCGCACCGGGGAGCTGTTTTTT. It specifies CASSYSGLRTGELFF.

The chain links TRBV20-1 to TRBJ2-1; 8 nucleotides align to TRBD1. The V gene's germline CDR1 is DFQATT and CDR2 SNEGSKA (reference sequence). The junction had 6 bases not matched to a gene; V was cut back by 6 bases and J by 8 bases. The CDR3 covers 12 residues. This chain's CDR3 is CSAPGQGYEQFF. As DNA, the CDR3 is TGCAGTGCCCCCGGACAGGGTTATGAGCAGTTCTTC.